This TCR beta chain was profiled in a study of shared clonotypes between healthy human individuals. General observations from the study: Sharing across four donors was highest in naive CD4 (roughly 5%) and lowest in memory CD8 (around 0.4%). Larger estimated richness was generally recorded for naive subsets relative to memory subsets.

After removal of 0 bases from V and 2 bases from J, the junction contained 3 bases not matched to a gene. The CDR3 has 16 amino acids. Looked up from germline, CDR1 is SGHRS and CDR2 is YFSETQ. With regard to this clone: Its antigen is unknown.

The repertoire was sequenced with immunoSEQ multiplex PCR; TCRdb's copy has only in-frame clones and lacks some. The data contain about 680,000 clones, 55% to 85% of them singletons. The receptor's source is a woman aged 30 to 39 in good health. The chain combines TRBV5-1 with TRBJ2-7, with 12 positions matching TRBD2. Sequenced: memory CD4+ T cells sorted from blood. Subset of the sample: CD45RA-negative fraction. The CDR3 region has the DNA TGCGCCAGCAGCTTGGGAGCTAGCGGGAGGGCCTACGAGCAGTACTTC. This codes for CASSLGASGRAYEQYF.